These 30 T cell receptor beta chains originate from one sample sequenced in a study of blood T cell repertoires in COVID-19 (TCRdb year 2020). Libraries were prepared through the immunoSEQ multiplex PCR assay. TCRdb took this table from immuneACCESS and kept in-frame rearrangements with V and J called. Such tables lack part of the clones; where checked against another copy, unresolved V genes explain under half of the gap, and the rest is unexplained. Recorded for this sample are about 200,000 clones; more than 70% of them occurred a single time. 5.5% to 7% of the sample goes to the ten largest clones. The source material was peripheral blood. All receptors come from a middle-aged man with active or convalescent COVID-19.

This chain links TRBV11-3 with TRBJ2-3, with 10 bases lining up with TRBD1. J lost 1 base, V lost 5 bases, and 6 bases had no gene match. CDR3 size: 16 residues. The germline V gene encodes CDR1 SGHNT and CDR2 YENEEA. The DNA of the CDR3 is TGTGCCAGCAGCCGTCCGGGACAGGGGCGCACAGATACGCAGTATTTT. Residues: CASSRPGQGRTDTQYF. The whole variable domain, remainder taken from reference TRBV11-3 and TRBJ2-3, is EAGVVQSPRYKIIEKKQPVAFWCNPISGHNTLYWYLQNLGQGPELLIRYENEEAVDDSQLPKDRFSAERLKGVDSTLKIQPAELGDSAVYLCASSRPGQGRTDTQYFGPGTRLTVL.

This chain connects TRBV19 to TRBJ2-7; weak D call: TRBD1 (6 bases). Germline values: CDR1 LNHDA, CDR2 SQIVND (reference sequence). V was trimmed by 6 bases and J by 2 bases, leaving 14 bases between them. The CDR3 length is 14 residues. This CDR3 reads CASSPQGFTYEQYF. CDR3 DNA: TGTGCCAGTAGCCCCCAGGGGTTTACCTACGAGCAGTACTTC.

This chain links TRBV7-2 with TRBJ2-1; 7 positions match TRBD1. The CDR3 is made up of 16 amino acids. Germline V gene data show CDR1 as SGHTA and CDR2 as FQGNSA. Trimming cost V 2 bases and J 0 bases; bases outside gene matches: 4. In nucleotides, the CDR3 is TGTGCCAGCAGCTTATCACAGGGGAGCTCCTACAATGAGCAGTTCTTC. Encoded protein: CASSLSQGSSYNEQFF.

The genes are TRBV11-3 and TRBJ2-7, with 7 bases matching TRBD1. The CDR3 contains 15 residues. Germline V gene data show CDR1 as SGHNT and CDR2 as YENEEA. Germline trimming cut 0 bases from V and 3 bases from J; bases unmatched to any gene: 5. The CDR3: CASSLDPQGFYEQYF. The CDR3 bases are TGTGCCAGCAGCTTAGATCCACAGGGGTTCTACGAGCAGTACTTC. Drawing the rest from reference TRBV11-3 and TRBJ2-7, the complete variable domain is EAGVVQSPRYKIIEKKQPVAFWCNPISGHNTLYWYLQNLGQGPELLIRYENEEAVDDSQLPKDRFSAERLKGVDSTLKIQPAELGDSAVYLCASSLDPQGFYEQYFGPGTRLTVT.

This clone was observed once. The chain combines TRBV6-5 with TRBJ2-1; 9 nucleotides align to TRBD1. The CDR3 has 15 amino acids. In germline, CDR1 is MNHEY, CDR2 SVGAGI. The trim removed 4 bases at V and 8 bases at J, leaving 9 bases unmatched. The chain's CDR3 is CASSSAGTGYDEQFF. The CDR3 bases are TGTGCCAGCAGTTCCGCCGGGACAGGGTACGATGAGCAGTTCTTC.

The chain has TRBV28 and TRBJ2-1; D possibly corresponds to TRBD2 (5 bases). The V gene's germline CDR1 is MDHEN and CDR2 SYDVKM. The CDR3 is 16 amino acids. The ends were cut back, 6 bases at V and 3 bases at J, with 18 bases in the middle. The CDR3 loop reads CASSRQLSGNYNEQFF. In DNA, the CDR3 is TGTGCCAGCAGCCGCCAACTCAGCGGAAACTACAATGAGCAGTTCTTC.

This chain connects TRBV27 to TRBJ2-1, with TRBD2 matching 7 bases. CDR3 length: 14 residues. With V trimmed by 8 bases and J by 3 bases, 7 bases remained unmatched. The germline gives CDR1 MNHEY, CDR2 SMNVEV (reference sequence). The CDR3 protein is CASQSGMIYNEQFF. The CDR3 DNA follows: TGTGCCAGCCAGAGCGGGATGATCTACAATGAGCAGTTCTTC.

The chain recombines TRBV5-1 with TRBJ2-3, with TRBD2 identical over 8 bases. J gave up 6 bases and V 0 bases, and 9 bases lay outside the gene matches. Germline CDR1 SGHRS, CDR2 YFSETQ. The CDR3 extends over 16 amino acids. CDR3 bases: TGCGCCAGCAGCTTGGAAGGACTAGCTCGTTTGGATACGCAGTATTTT. Translating gives CASSLEGLARLDTQYF.

The rearrangement links TRBV10-3 to TRBJ2-1; 10 bases agree with TRBD2. The CDR3 covers 16 residues. Unmatched junction bases numbered 6, after V lost 0 bases and J lost 7 bases. From germline, CDR1 is ENHRY and CDR2 SYGVKD. Written as DNA, the CDR3 is TGTGCCATCAGTGAGTCAGTAGCGGGGGGAACGAATGAGCAGTTCTTC. It is translated as CAISESVAGGTNEQFF.

V is TRBV5-1 and J is TRBJ2-2; D is perhaps TRBD2 (6 bases). CDR1 and CDR2 (germline): SGHRS, YFSETQ. The CDR3 spans 15 residues. Between the trimmed V and J ends, which lost 7 bases and 2 bases, there was a span of 15 bases. This CDR3 is CASCRGGGNTGELFF. As DNA, the CDR3 is TGCGCCAGCTGTAGGGGAGGCGGTAACACCGGGGAGCTGTTTTTT. Full variable domain (outside the CDR3, taken from reference TRBV5-1 and TRBJ2-2): KAGVTQTPRYLIKTRGQQVTLSCSPISGHRSVSWYQQTPGQGLQFLFEYFSETQRNKGNFPGRFSGRQFSNSRSEMNVSTLELGDSALYLCASCRGGGNTGELFFGEGSRLTVL.

The rearrangement links TRBV9 to TRBJ1-4, with D perhaps TRBD1 (6 bases). Trimming removed 3 bases at V and 0 bases at J, with 9 bases between. Germline V lookup: CDR1 SGDLS, CDR2 YYNGEE. This CDR3 has 15 amino acids. CDR3 residues: CASSGGQATNEKLFF. The CDR3 DNA follows: TGTGCCAGCAGCGGGGGACAAGCAACTAATGAAAAACTGTTTTTT. The entire variable domain, with the rest obtained from reference TRBV9 and TRBJ1-4, is as follows: DSGVTQTPKHLITATGQRVTLRCSPRSGDLSVYWYQQSLDQGLQFLIQYYNGEERAKGNILERFSAQQFPDLHSELNLSSLELGDSALYFCASSGGQATNEKLFFGSGTQLSVL.

This chain links TRBV5-6 with TRBJ1-1, with 7 bases lining up with TRBD1. Looked up from germline, CDR1 is SGHDT and CDR2 is YYEEEE. V shed 2 bases and J 4 bases; nucleotides not matched to a gene: 2. The CDR3 has 13 amino acids. The DNA of the CDR3 is TGTGCCAGCAGCTTAGGGGGCATCACTGAAGCTTTCTTT. It yields the protein CASSLGGITEAFF.

This sequence joins TRBV7-9 and TRBJ2-5; 9 nucleotides match TRBD1. V shed 8 bases, J shed 2 bases, and the junction held 6 bases outside the gene matches. This CDR3 spans 14 amino acids. Germline CDR1 reads SEHNR; CDR2 reads FQNEAQ (reference sequence). The CDR3 DNA reads as TGTGCCAGCTCGACAGGGGGAGGACAAGAGACCCAGTACTTC. Its translation: CASSTGGGQETQYF.

This chain uses TRBV7-2 with TRBJ2-5; TRBD1 agrees at 10 bases. V trimming: 5 bases; J trimming: 3 bases; junction bases outside the gene matches: 9. CDR1 and CDR2 (germline): SGHTA, FQGNSA. This CDR3 region has 16 residues. The CDR3 DNA is TGTGCCAGCAGCCTGAGACCGGGACAGGGGAAAGAGACCCAGTACTTC. It yields the protein CASSLRPGQGKETQYF.

The rearrangement joins TRBV7-6 to TRBJ2-1; 11 nucleotides line up with TRBD2. Germline assignment: CDR1 SGHVS and CDR2 FNYEAQ. V lost 1 base to trimming and J lost 10 bases; unmatched junction nucleotides: 9. This CDR3 has 16 amino acids. For the CDR3, the DNA is TGTGCCAGCAGCTTAGATGTAGCGGGAGGGCCAGGGGAGCAGTTCTTC. This codes for CASSLDVAGGPGEQFF.

This clone showed up just once. This chain joins TRBV7-3 and TRBJ2-2; 12 bases fit TRBD2. After removal of 5 bases from V and 4 bases from J, the junction contained 8 bases not matched to a gene. CDR3 size: 17 residues. Per germline, CDR1 SGHTA and CDR2 FQGTGA. In DNA form, the CDR3 reads TGTGCCAGCAGCCAGACTAGCGGGGGAGGGATCACCGGGGAGCTGTTTTTT. Its translation is CASSQTSGGGITGELFF. Variable domain in full (rest from reference TRBV7-3 and TRBJ2-2): GAGVSQTPSNKVTEKGKYVELRCDPISGHTALYWYRQSLGQGPEFLIYFQGTGAADDSGLPNDRFFAVRPEGSVSTLKIQRTERGDSAVYLCASSQTSGGGITGELFFGEGSRLTVL.

V usage is TRBV18 and J usage is TRBJ1-1; 8 bases are a match to TRBD1. This CDR3 has 14 residues. From germline, CDR1 is KGHSH and CDR2 LQKENI. V was clipped by 2 bases and J by 5 bases; unmatched bases: 4. In nucleotides, the CDR3 is TGTGCCAGCTCACCAGGACAGGGCAGAACTGAAGCTTTCTTT. It specifies CASSPGQGRTEAFF.

The gene calls are TRBV5-6 and TRBJ1-5; tentatively, D is TRBD1 (6 bases). V was shortened by 0 bases and J by 10 bases, with 11 bases between the two germline ends. CDR3 size: 13 residues. From germline, CDR1 is SGHDT and CDR2 YYEEEE. In nucleotides, the CDR3 is TGTGCCAGCAGCTTGGGATTACAGGGACCCCAGCATTTT. Encoded protein: CASSLGLQGPQHF.

The rearrangement joins TRBV19 to TRBJ2-7; weak D call: TRBD1 (5 bases). From germline, CDR1 is LNHDA and CDR2 SQIVND (reference sequence). Trimming cost V 9 bases and J 0 bases, with 18 bases left between them. The CDR3 is made up of 15 amino acids. CDR3: CASPTVSGSSYEQYF. In DNA, the CDR3 is TGTGCCAGCCCGACAGTGTCCGGTAGCTCCTACGAGCAGTACTTC.

This clone has more than one count but fewer than ten. The chain recombines TRBV28 with TRBJ1-5; 9 bases align to TRBD1. The CDR3 has 15 amino acids. The trim removed 3 bases at V and 4 bases at J, leaving 4 bases unmatched. Germline V gene lookup returns CDR1 MDHEN and CDR2 SYDVKM. DNA for the CDR3: TGTGCCAGCAGTTTGAGGGACAGGGAGAATCAGCCCCAGCATTTT. Protein product: CASSLRDRENQPQHF.

The chain carries TRBV7-2 and TRBJ1-1; 9 bases fit TRBD1. V lost 5 bases, J lost 4 bases, and 8 bases stayed unmatched. Germline assignment: CDR1 SGHTA and CDR2 FQGNSA. The CDR3 extends over 15 amino acids. CDR3 in amino acids: CASSLRQGEVTEAFF. CDR3 DNA sequence: TGTGCCAGCAGCCTTAGACAGGGGGAAGTCACTGAAGCTTTCTTT.

The chain recombines TRBV9 with TRBJ2-7; 8 positions agree with TRBD2. After removal of 0 bases from V and 9 bases from J, the junction contained 5 bases not matched to a gene. CDR3 length: 13 residues. Germline loops: CDR1 SGDLS, CDR2 YYNGEE. The CDR3 here is CASSVADLAGQYF. Here the CDR3 DNA reads TGTGCCAGCAGCGTAGCCGACCTAGCGGGGCAGTACTTC.

The V and J genes are TRBV15 and TRBJ1-4; TRBD1 matches at 7 bases. This CDR3 contains 15 residues. V shed 2 bases and J 6 bases; nucleotides not matched to a gene: 6. Per the germline V gene, CDR1 is LNHNV and CDR2 is YYDKDF (reference sequence). This CDR3 reads CATSRPETGYEKLFF. The CDR3 DNA follows: TGTGCCACCAGCAGACCCGAGACAGGGTATGAAAAACTGTTTTTT.

The J gene is TRBJ2-7, the V gene TRBV19; TRBD1 matches 11 bases. V shed 3 bases, J shed 5 bases, and the junction held 12 bases outside the gene matches. CDR3 length: 17 residues. From germline, CDR1 is LNHDA and CDR2 SQIVND (reference sequence). CDR3 loop: CASSINPRDRGYHEQYF. The CDR3 DNA reads as TGTGCCAGTAGTATTAACCCACGGGACAGGGGGTACCACGAGCAGTACTTC.

The chain combines TRBV5-4 with TRBJ1-1; a possible D gene is TRBD1 (6 bases). CDR1 and CDR2 from the germline V gene are SGHNT and YYREEE (reference sequence). V dropped 3 bases and J dropped 0 bases, with 9 bases sitting between them. This CDR3 comprises 14 residues. CDR3 nucleotides: TGTGCCAGCAGCTGGGGGCAGATGAACACTGAAGCTTTCTTT. It codes for CASSWGQMNTEAFF.

The J gene is TRBJ2-1, the V gene TRBV2, with 7 nucleotides matching TRBD1. Losses at the gene ends were 7 bases for V and 8 bases for J; bases not matched to a gene: 8. The CDR3 is made up of 13 amino acids. Germline CDR1 is SNHLY and CDR2 is FYNNEI. The CDR3, as DNA: TGTGCCAGCAACCAACAGGGGTGGGATGAGCAGTTCTTC. Protein sequence: CASNQQGWDEQFF.

The chain employs TRBV29-1 and TRBJ1-1; 7 bases fit TRBD1. This CDR3 region has 13 residues. V was clipped by 7 bases and J by 2 bases; unmatched bases: 7. The germline CDR1 and CDR2 sequences are SQVTM and ANQGSEA. CDR3 in amino acids: CSAEGAGNTEAFF. As DNA, the CDR3 is TGCAGCGCCGAGGGGGCGGGAAACACTGAAGCTTTCTTT.

The rearrangement joins TRBV3-1 (or the pseudogene TRBV3-2) to TRBJ2-3, with 11 nucleotides matching TRBD2. The germline CDR1 and CDR2 sequences are LGHDT and YNNKEL (reference sequence). The CDR3 sequence is 14 residues long. Trimming removed 6 bases from V and 8 bases from J; junction bases left unmatched: 7. CDR3 bases: TGTGCCAGCAGTCCTAGCGGGGGGACGGGTACGCAGTATTTT. Translation: CASSPSGGTGTQYF.

The chain is built from TRBV29-1 and TRBJ2-7; 9 bases match TRBD1. This CDR3 has 14 residues. The ends lost 0 bases at V and 6 bases at J; junction bases unmatched: 6. CDR1 and CDR2 from the germline V gene are SQVTM and ANQGSEA. CDR3 region: CSVEEGRTGVEQYF. CDR3 nucleotide sequence: TGCAGCGTTGAAGAAGGTCGGACAGGGGTCGAGCAGTACTTC.

The rearrangement joins TRBV5-1 to TRBJ1-3, with 7 bases lining up with TRBD1. There are 18 residues in the CDR3. V gave up 0 bases and J gave up 3 bases; unmatched junction bases: 12. Per the germline V gene, CDR1 is SGHRS and CDR2 is YFSETQ. Here the CDR3 reads CASSLEGRGSFGGNTIYF. CDR3 in DNA: TGCGCCAGCAGCTTGGAAGGCAGGGGGTCATTCGGTGGAAACACCATATATTTT.